A selection of T cell receptor beta chains follows, all from one sample in a study of blood T cell repertoires in COVID-19. Assay used: immunoSEQ multiplex PCR; TCRdb lists only in-frame clones, some missing. Found here are about 110,000 clones, roughly four fifths of them singletons; the top ten hold 16%. Material: peripheral blood. The receptor source for this set is a woman aged 60-75 years with acute or convalescent COVID-19. Both conserved end residues are part of each CDR3. Size is stated for part of the rows, as once, few or many counts, or as a class when the clone is expanded.

abundance,len,j_gene,v_gene,CDR3aa
-,15,TRBJ2-1,TRBV4-2,CASSSGLFSYNEQFF
-,14,TRBJ2-3,TRBV10-3,CAIKAGQGIYTQYF
-,16,TRBJ2-2,TRBV4-3,CASSHRGQGGTGELFF
-,15,TRBJ2-7,TRBV4-1,CASSEGPTGHYEQYF
-,14,TRBJ2-7,TRBV10-3,CAIRGGQGPYEQYF
-,12,TRBJ1-4,TRBV3-1/TRBV3-2,CASVRGHEKLFF
-,14,TRBJ1-2,TRBV6-5,CASSSRPGYYGYTF
-,13,TRBJ1-2,TRBV7-2,CASSMGDNYGYTF
-,12,TRBJ1-3,TRBV6-5,CAVQNSGNTIYF
-,13,TRBJ1-1,TRBV2,CASSVGQDTEAFF
-,14,TRBJ1-4,TRBV6-5,CASSYSGGSEKLFF
-,11,TRBJ1-1,TRBV5-5,CASSRGGEAFF
-,14,TRBJ2-7,TRBV10-1,CASSELQGAHEQYF
-,17,TRBJ2-1,TRBV11-2,CASSLEPGTSVYNEQFF
-,16,TRBJ2-1,TRBV4-2,CASSFRTGGPNNEQFF
-,14,TRBJ1-5,TRBV19,CASSIAGQHQPQHF
-,14,TRBJ2-5,TRBV7-9,CASSLTGLIETQYF
few,15,TRBJ2-2,TRBV5-4,CASSNGGANTGELFF
-,15,TRBJ2-2,TRBV5-4,CASTRRAGETGELFF
-,13,TRBJ2-1,TRBV7-2,CASSLGSVGEQFF
-,15,TRBJ2-7,TRBV5-6,CASSLETGASYEQYF
-,18,TRBJ1-6,TRBV9,CASSTGTGEGSYNSPLHF
few,15,TRBJ2-3,TRBV18,CASSPPAGGRDTQYF
once,16,TRBJ1-5,TRBV4-1,CASSQESQDSNQPQHF
once,16,TRBJ2-3,TRBV4-3,CASSQELDGGTDTQYF
-,13,TRBJ1-2,TRBV19,CASTQGQGRGYTF
-,12,TRBJ1-1,TRBV6-2/TRBV6-3,CASSSQRPEAFF
-,12,TRBJ1-2,TRBV6-2/TRBV6-3,CASSGTGTGYTF
-,14,TRBJ1-2,TRBV20-1,CSASPGGFNYGYTF
-,16,TRBJ2-5,TRBV5-1,CASSLGMQGRQETQYF
once,11,TRBJ1-5,TRBV6-6,CASSLAGPQHF